This T cell receptor (beta chain) was recovered during a study of cytomegalovirus exposure and HLA in healthy donors (dated by TCRdb to 2016 to 2017). Background on the whole study: An earlier analysis of fewer than 750 of the donors reported about 260 Gb of sequence data and approximately 120 million unique TCR beta sequences obtained from about 170 million T cells. An early release that covered fewer than 750 HLA-typed donors contained about 290 gigabases of sequencing data and tens of millions of unique TCR sequences. Among the roughly 400 genotyped donors, under 90% belonged to the genetic ancestry cluster associated with self-reported Caucasian donors. The study was designed to test whether signatures of past pathogen exposure could be identified by cataloging public T cell receptors. The T cell repertoires of 666 subjects were profiled by immunosequencing and related to cytomegalovirus serostatus. Along with the roughly 670-subject first cohort, a separate validation cohort of over a hundred different subjects was used. To predict cytomegalovirus infection status, the study brought together high-throughput TCR immunosequencing, statistical association of individual TCRs with disease status, and machine learning. A later analysis re-examined previously published TCR beta repertoires from hundreds of donors and added high-resolution HLA genotyping to investigate patterns of TCR occurrence. The later analysis used no new phenotypic data to find candidate immune exposures, relying instead on TCR beta sequences and their occurrence across donors. In an earlier analysis of roughly 540 of the donors, high-throughput TCR beta sequencing was used to judge whether each TCR beta V gene segment behaved as functional or pseudogenic. Alongside the repertoire data, information on donor age, sex, ethnicity and CMV serostatus was compiled. A later genetic analysis used genome-wide SNP genotypes for about 55% of the 666 donors, treating that subset as a discovery cohort. All discovery cohort repertoires had been generated on a single sequencing platform. HLA typing included class I and class II loci at four-digit resolution. The number of typed donors differed by locus: about 620-640 for A, B, C, DRB1 and DQB1; 500 to 550 for DQA1; 600 to 610 for DPA1; and 450 to 480 for DPB1. Because of strong linkage in the cohort, roughly five DR-DQ haplotypes were treated as single units for association and clustering. Among 398 genotyped donors of the cohort, an average of around 240,000 unique TCR beta nucleotide sequences were sequenced per donor, around 20% of them non-productive. Summary of the overall study and its limitations: CMV serostatus was the only immune exposure information available for the cohort. Cytomegalovirus status was reported to be diagnosed by the classifier with high specificity and sensitivity in both the original and validation cohorts. The authors suggested that the approach could potentially be extended to other disease states and immunological phenotypes. In a later genetic analysis, fewer N-insertions in productive TCRs were reported among donors in an Asian-associated ancestry cluster than the roughly 700-donor mean. A later analysis found that HLA-associated TCR beta chains were more clonally expanded and had lower generation probabilities than equally common non-associated chains. In a later analysis, several top co-occurrence clusters were reported to appear linked to parvovirus B19, influenza, CMV and Epstein-Barr virus. In an earlier analysis of 450 to 750 of the donors, most TCR beta V segments appeared in productive rearrangements about 87% or about 30% of the time, broadly matching IMGT annotations. In vitro tests confirmed that a few of the cytomegalovirus-associated TCR beta chains recognize cytomegalovirus antigens. Assigning TCR associations to individual alleles was difficult when HLA alleles, especially DR and DQ, strongly co-occurred. Sequencing depth was assumed to be roughly uniform across donors in the presence/absence analyses, though that assumption may not hold. The study listed over 150 TCR beta chains as associated with cytomegalovirus. V-gene and J-gene trimming of TCR beta chains was associated with a missense DCLRE1C variant in a later genetic analysis, and the association was replicated in an independent cohort. The cohort was sequenced for TCR beta chains only, and without alpha or paired-chain data the features that could be detected were limited. The sequencing pipeline was judged likely to have produced a cluster of highly shared sequence variants as a technical artifact. Because counts were too low, approximately 15 rarely observed V segments, including chromosome 9 orphons, were excluded from the earlier analysis of 587 of the donors. Most TCR sequences were observed very rarely across donors, whereas some public TCRs were present in many individuals. According to a later analysis, TCR association rates differed among HLA loci, with DRB1 alleles showing the most associated TCRs and HLA-C alleles showing the fewest. Linkage disequilibrium might explain the correlated functional status among segregating V segments, but an unknown experimental factor could not be ruled out. Because the 87-base-pair reads could not distinguish some IMGT-functional V segments, including TRBV6-2 and TRBV6-3, those segments were excluded. Most CMV-associated TCR beta chains appeared to be HLA-restricted in a later analysis, and the HLA associations seemed to be driven largely by CMV exposure. A later analysis associated 17,000 or so TCR beta sequences with specific HLA alleles at a false discovery rate of 0.05. Because HLA typing was missing for some donors at each locus, association tests included only the typed subset. A further reported finding was that TCR beta sequences accurately predicted the HLA-A and HLA-B alleles for most subjects in the first cohort.

The cohort was made up of about 610 healthy bone marrow donors. All cohort members were sampled while nominally healthy, although unrecorded immune exposures were likely present. Of the roughly 720 cohort members, 289 had positive CMV serostatus and approximately 360 had negative CMV serostatus, and CMV serostatus was not recorded for the donor. A peripheral blood sample was provided by each donor, and peripheral blood mononuclear cells were used for TCR beta sequencing. The Qiagen DNeasy Blood Extraction Kit was used to extract genomic DNA from the blood cell samples. A note on this clone: The target of this receptor is not known. Base qualities were left out, and no much larger clone turns up one base away.

Via the germline V gene, CDR1 is SGHTA and CDR2 FQGNSA. For this chain, trimming is 3 bases at the V end and 4 bases at the J end, and the number of junction bases without a gene match is 6. From its cysteine to its phenylalanine, the CDR3 spans 14 amino acids. The CDR3 DNA has 42 bases and is translated from base 1. The library was prepared using the immunoSEQ multiplex PCR assay. A mixture of 60 forward primers for TCR Vbeta segments and 13 reverse primers for TCR Jbeta segments was used in the multiplex PCR. The CDR3 region of rearranged TCR beta genes was amplified from genomic DNA by a multiplex PCR assay. Amplified TCR beta libraries were sequenced as 87-base-pair reads on the Illumina HiSeq System. On the authors' methods: A later analysis counted tens of millions of unique TCR beta chains across the 550 to 750 repertoires, and 9 million to 14 million of these chains were shared by at least two donors. To remove PCR and sequencing errors, raw reads were error-corrected and collapsed into unique sequences using a nearest-neighbor algorithm that merged closely related sequences. To assign V, D and J gene segments, CDR3 sequences were aligned to IMGT reference sequences. For a sequence to be retained, a match of at least six nucleotides to both a V gene segment and a J gene segment was required. Rearrangements were classified as productive when the CDR3 lacked stop codons and remained in frame with V and J, and all other rearrangements were classified as non-productive. Following IMGT convention, CDR3 was defined as the stretch from the second conserved V-encoded cysteine to the conserved J-encoded phenylalanine. Sequences without an unambiguous match to a single V gene segment were excluded from the earlier analysis of approximately 560 of the donors. An earlier analysis of around 600 of the donors classified V segments as functional when productive rearrangements were above 56.7% and as segregating when the standard deviation between donors was above 5%. A statistical classification framework was developed to diagnose cytomegalovirus status using the catalog of TCR beta chain sequences. V and J gene assignment, in a later analysis, came from comparing TCR nucleotide sequences with IMGT/GENE-DB human TR gene sequences. Using the TCRdist pipeline, a later analysis assigned CDR3 sequences along with most-parsimonious VDJ recombination scenarios. In a later analysis, each TCR beta chain was defined by its CDR3 amino acid sequence together with its V-gene family, and reads lacking a unique V-gene family were excluded. A later analysis removed 592 highly shared, low-generation-probability nucleotide sequences to deal with suspected cross-contamination and a sequencing artifact. In a later analysis, a clonal expansion index for each public chain was calculated from normalized within-repertoire ranks of inferred template counts. A later analysis computed generation probabilities with a VDJ recombination model fitted to out-of-frame rearrangements, and checked the results against IGoR. A later analysis scored TCR-TCR, TCR-HLA and TCR-CMV co-occurrence with hypergeometric tests, applying a repertoire-size bias correction to TCR pairs. False discovery rates were estimated in a later analysis by permuting HLA or CMV assignments 20 times. In a later analysis, co-occurring TCRs were grouped using DBSCAN, with TCRdist sequence similarity added in when clustering inside HLA-allele-positive subsets. Repertoires with fewer than 30,000 or more than 120,000 public chains, plus five repertoires with anomalous nucleotide sharing, were excluded from co-occurrence clustering. TCRdb obtained this table from immuneACCESS and retained in-frame rearrangements with V and J assigned. These tables miss some clones; where compared with another copy, unresolved V genes account for less than half of the shortfall, and the remainder is unexplained. V and J calls and clone size come straight from that table; D and trimming were deduced from the DNA. This sample comprises some 150,000 clones, 79% of them detected only once. In total, the top ten clones hold roughly 3.6% of the sample.

The clonotype was recovered from a human donor in good health. The rearrangement combines TRBV7-2 with TRBJ2-7; 7 junctional bases match TRBD1. Sequences were obtained from PBMCs. The CDR3 reads CASSFSRDRYEQYF. The nucleotide sequence is given as TGTGCCAGCAGCTTTAGCCGGGACAGATACGAGCAGTACTTC.